Following are 5 T cell receptor beta chains from one sample sequenced in a study of T cell repertoires in cytomegalovirus infection. TCRdb used MiXCR to reprocess the reads, holding one entry per CDR3 protein. The profile covers roughly 76,000 distinct CDR3 sequences, with approximately 3.7% appearing a single time and around 4.4% taken by the ten largest. The sample comprised PBMCs. The receptors come from a human donor in good health (CMV status not recorded). Some clones in this sample may be carry-over from other donors' samples.

This clonotype has a count of ten or more. The chain recombines TRBV7-2 with TRBJ2-7; 8 positions agree with TRBD2. CDR1 is SGHTA and CDR2 is FQGNSA in the germline V gene. Trimming took 5 bases from V and 6 from J; bases not matched to a gene: 18. CDR3 length equals 17 residues. The DNA of the CDR3 is TGTGCCAGCAGCCCCCGGCAGCGGGGGAGCATGGGGGCCGAGCAGTACTTC. It translates to CASSPRQRGSMGAEQYF.

V is TRBV7-9 and J is TRBJ2-1; either TRBD1 or TRBD2 may fit D (5 bases each). CDR1 and CDR2 (germline): SEHNR, FQNEAQ (reference sequence). V dropped 2 bases and J dropped 7 bases, with 18 bases sitting between them. This CDR3 spans 16 amino acids. The CDR3 region is CASSLPKAFRENEQFF. CDR3 nucleotides: TGTGCCAGCAGCTTACCAAAAGCCTTCAGGGAGAATGAGCAGTTCTTC.

This clonotype was recorded at least ten times. This rearrangement joins TRBV19 to TRBJ1-5; 7 nucleotides match TRBD1. CDR1 and CDR2 (germline): LNHDA, SQIVND (reference sequence). The junction had 5 bases not matched to a gene; V was cut back by 6 bases and J by 0 bases. The CDR3 loop spans 15 amino acids. CDR3 residues: CASRTGALSNQPQHF. CDR3 sequence (DNA): TGTGCCAGTAGAACAGGGGCTCTTAGCAATCAGCCCCAGCATTTT.

There are many counts of this clonotype. The V call is TRBV6-2 or TRBV6-3, the J call TRBJ2-1; D is unresolved. CDR3 size: 14 residues. Germline values: CDR1 MNHEY, CDR2 SVGEGT. The ends were cut back, 0 bases at V and 3 bases at J, with 6 bases in the middle. CDR3 coding DNA: TGTGCCAGCAGTTACTCGAACGGCTACAATGAGCAGTTCTTC. Its translation: CASSYSNGYNEQFF.

Ten or more counts support this clonotype. This chain uses TRBV12-3 or TRBV12-4 with TRBJ1-1; D not certain. Trimming removed 2 bases from V and 8 bases from J, with 9 bases in between. The CDR3 contains 12 residues. CDR3 region: CASSLSAVEAFF. DNA of the CDR3: TGTGCCAGCAGTTTATCGGCCGTCGAAGCTTTCTTT.